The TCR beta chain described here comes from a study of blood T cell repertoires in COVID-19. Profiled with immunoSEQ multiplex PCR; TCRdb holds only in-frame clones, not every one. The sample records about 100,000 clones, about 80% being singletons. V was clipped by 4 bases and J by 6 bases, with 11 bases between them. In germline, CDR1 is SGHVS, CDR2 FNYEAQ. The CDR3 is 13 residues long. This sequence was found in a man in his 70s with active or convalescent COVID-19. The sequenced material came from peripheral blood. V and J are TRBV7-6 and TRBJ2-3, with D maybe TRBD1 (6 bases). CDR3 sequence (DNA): TGTGCCAGCAGCTCGGGACATCTGGATACGCAGTATTTT. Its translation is CASSSGHLDTQYF.